This TCR beta chain originates from a study of blood T cell repertoires in COVID-19. Measured with immunoSEQ multiplex PCR; TCRdb has only the in-frame clones, and not every one. The data contain 170,000 or so clones, 85% to 90% of them seen just once; the ten biggest clones take up 0.85% to 0.95%. CDR1 and CDR2 (germline): MDHEN, SYDVKM. V lost 7 bases, J lost 4 bases, and 16 bases lay in between. The CDR3 totals 14 residues. V usage is TRBV28 and J usage is TRBJ1-1, with D tentatively TRBD1 (6 bases). Sequencing was done on a sample of peripheral blood. This receptor was obtained from a woman aged 18 to 35 who had recovered from COVID-19. CDR3 in DNA: TGTGCCAGCATCCTACTGGGGGCTGGCACTGAAGCTTTCTTT. Residues: CASILLGAGTEAFF.